This T cell receptor beta chain was observed in a study of blood T cells in healthy people across ages. Regarding the study as a whole: Observed TCR beta diversity per million T cells went down as age went up. This fall followed a roughly linear course with age.

The donors, aged about 6 to 100, were healthy Caucasians from Russia. At least 7 million PBMCs were isolated per sample. V trimming: 5 bases; J trimming: 0 bases; junction bases outside the gene matches: 15. Germline V gene lookup returns CDR1 SGHRS and CDR2 YFSETQ. The CDR3 runs 18 residues. Comments on this clonotype: Its antigen is currently unknown.

The authors ran a second PCR of 7 to 11 cycles using a sample-barcoded 5' primer and a J-beta primer mix. All samples gave at least 2.5 million CDR3-containing paired-end reads. TCRdb reanalysed the 5' RACE reads using MiXCR and keeps one entry per CDR3 protein. This table has about 1.4 million distinct CDR3 sequences, almost 60% appearing once. Sequencing input: blood. The receptor was derived from a man younger than 35 in good health. The chain employs TRBV5-1 and TRBJ1-2; 8 bases line up with TRBD1. CDR3 sequence (DNA): TGCGCCAGCAGTCTAGGGACAGGCCCTACGAGATCTAACTATGGCTACACCTTC. Its protein product is CASSLGTGPTRSNYGYTF.